What follows are 19 T cell receptor beta chains derived from one specimen sequenced in a study of T cell repertoires in cytomegalovirus infection. TCRdb fed the reads into MiXCR, producing one record per CDR3 protein. Counted here are approximately 200,000 distinct CDR3 sequences, about 20% occurring once; the ten biggest clones make up 15% to 20%. Sequencing was carried out using CD8+ T cells from PBMCs. These receptors all stem from a human donor in good health (CMV status not recorded). Some clones in this sample may be carry-over from other donors' samples.

This clonotype was recorded at least ten times. The chain links TRBV6-5 to TRBJ1-5; tentatively, D is TRBD1 (6 bases). The CDR3 totals 16 residues. V lost 8 bases, J lost 1 base, and 18 bases lay in between. The germline gives CDR1 MNHEY, CDR2 SVGAGI. CDR3 nucleotide sequence: TGTGCCAGCGGTCCCCAGGGGACCGCGAGCAATCAGCCCCAGCATTTT. This codes for CASGPQGTASNQPQHF.

This clonotype was observed many times. The chain links TRBV6-1 to TRBJ2-1, with 9 bases fitting TRBD2. J lost 2 bases, V lost 5 bases, and 10 bases had no gene match. CDR1 and CDR2 (germline): MNHNS, SASEGT. CDR3 size: 17 residues. The CDR3 DNA reads TGTGCCAGCAGTCCACCCTTAGCGGGGGACCCCTACAATGAGCAGTTCTTC. Translating gives CASSPPLAGDPYNEQFF.

This clonotype was observed at least ten times. The CDR3 is CASSSDNPDTQYF. In DNA form, the CDR3 reads TGTGCCAGCAGCTCGGACAACCCAGATACGCAGTATTTT. The chain is built from TRBV7-6 and TRBJ2-3, with a weak D call TRBD1 (5 bases). V lost 4 bases to trimming and J lost 4 bases, with 9 bases between them. The CDR3 is made up of 13 amino acids. The germline V gene has CDR1 SGHVS and CDR2 FNYEAQ.

This clonotype has a handful of counts. V gene TRBV15 combines with J gene TRBJ2-1, with D perhaps matching TRBD2 (5 bases). CDR3 length: 15 residues. Per germline, CDR1 LNHNV and CDR2 YYDKDF (reference sequence). V lost 6 bases, J lost 4 bases, and 16 bases lay in between. CDR3 protein: CATSPMETTYNEQFF. CDR3 DNA: TGTGCCACCAGTCCGATGGAGACTACTTACAATGAGCAGTTCTTC.

The gene calls are TRBV29-1 and TRBJ1-1; TRBD1 agrees at 8 bases. V trimming: 7 bases; J trimming: 3 bases; junction bases outside the gene matches: 4. The CDR3 sequence is 12 residues long. Germline V gives CDR1 SQVTM, CDR2 ANQGSEA. CDR3 coding DNA: TGCAGCGCCATGGACAGGGACACTGAAGCTTTCTTT. As protein: CSAMDRDTEAFF.

The table lists this clonotype with a few counts. The chain uses TRBV20-1 and TRBJ2-5, with no clear D. Germline-derived CDR1 and CDR2 are DFQATT and SNEGSKA (reference sequence). Trimming took 1 base from V and 8 from J, leaving 20 bases between them. The length of the CDR3 is 15 residues. The CDR3 is CSARARDHLGGTQYF. CDR3 sequence (DNA): TGCAGTGCTAGAGCAAGAGACCACCTCGGCGGAACCCAGTACTTC.

This chain uses TRBV4-2 with TRBJ2-7; the match to TRBD1 covers 8 bases. V lost 3 bases and J lost 1; bases outside the gene matches: 5. The CDR3 loop spans 15 amino acids. Germline V gene data show CDR1 as LGHNA and CDR2 as YNFKEQ. CDR3 residues: CASSHPGQVSYEQYF. CDR3 in DNA: TGTGCCAGCAGCCACCCGGGACAGGTATCCTACGAGCAGTACTTC.

As regards this clonotype: A much more abundant neighbour one base away suggests this may be a read error. The chain employs TRBV2 and TRBJ1-2; TRBD1 agrees at 7 bases. Unmatched junction bases numbered 15, after V lost 8 bases and J lost 3 bases. The germline V gene encodes CDR1 SNHLY and CDR2 FYNNEI. The CDR3 runs to 16 residues. The CDR3 region has the DNA TGTGCCAGCGGGGAGAGCACCGGGACAGCATACTATGGCTACACCTTC. Amino acid sequence: CASGESTGTAYYGYTF.

The chain has TRBV2 and TRBJ2-3; 11 nucleotides align to TRBD2. The CDR3 length is 16 residues. V lost 6 bases to trimming and J lost 1 base; unmatched junction nucleotides: 6. The germline CDR1 and CDR2 sequences are SNHLY and FYNNEI. The CDR3 loop reads CASRKGLAVGTDTQYF. CDR3 DNA: TGTGCCAGCAGAAAGGGACTAGCGGTGGGCACAGATACGCAGTATTTT.

This clonotype was seen only a few times. The CDR3 spells CATTPPTQTGGSYEQYF. The DNA for the CDR3 is TGTGCCACCACCCCCCCTACTCAGACAGGGGGCTCCTACGAGCAGTACTTC. The rearrangement links TRBV7-9 to TRBJ2-7, with 9 bases aligning to TRBD1. The length of the CDR3 is 17 residues. V dropped 10 bases and J dropped 0; count of bases not matched to a gene: 16. Germline V gene lookup returns CDR1 SEHNR and CDR2 FQNEAQ (reference sequence).

This chain uses TRBV4-1 with TRBJ2-3, with D tentatively TRBD1 or TRBD2 (5 bases each). In germline, CDR1 is MGHRA, CDR2 YSYEKL. The CDR3 has 16 amino acids. V was cut by 1 base and J by 5 bases, with 16 bases left in between. CDR3 nucleotides: TGCGCCAGCAGCCAAGTCGGTTCGGGGCGAAGAGATACGCAGTATTTT. Protein product: CASSQVGSGRRDTQYF.

This clonotype appeared once. One end of the junction does not line up with germline, which may come from a read error. V gene TRBV4-1 combines with J gene TRBJ2-1; a possible D gene is TRBD2 (7 bases). The CDR3 sequence is 16 residues long. Germline V lookup: CDR1 MGHRA, CDR2 YSYEKL. The CDR3 nucleotides read TGCGCCAGCAGCCGGACTTCGGGGGGCTCCTACACTGAGCAGTTCTTC. Residues: CASSRTSGGSYTEQFF.

The chain joins TRBV5-4 to TRBJ1-6; D remains ambiguous. The CDR3 has 13 residues. CDR1 and CDR2 (germline): SGHNT, YYREEE (reference sequence). Trimming took 3 bases from V and 11 from J, leaving 12 bases between them. DNA for the CDR3: TGTGCCAGCAGCTATGGGCCCGGGGCACCCCTCCACTTT. Its translation: CASSYGPGAPLHF.

The chain links TRBV7-3 to TRBJ1-1, with a possible D match to TRBD1 (5 bases). This CDR3 spans 13 amino acids. Trimming stripped 0 bases from V and 12 bases from J, with 14 bases between. The germline CDR1 and CDR2 sequences are SGHTA and FQGTGA. The CDR3 here is CASSLTPGRTTFF. Written as DNA, the CDR3 is TGTGCCAGCAGCTTAACCCCGGGGCGCACGACTTTCTTT.

In its sample, this clonotype was seen a few times. The DNA of the CDR3 is TGTGCCAGCAGTGAGACAGCCGCTACGTTCGAGCAGTACTTC. It yields the protein CASSETAATFEQYF. The V call is TRBV6-1, the J call TRBJ2-7; D is possibly TRBD1 (5 bases). The CDR3 loop spans 14 amino acids. The V and J ends lost 3 bases and 6 bases respectively, with 15 bases between them. Germline values: CDR1 MNHNS, CDR2 SASEGT.

This sequence joins TRBV19 and TRBJ1-1; no firm D call. Per the germline V gene, CDR1 is LNHDA and CDR2 is SQIVND (reference sequence). V was clipped by 3 bases and J by 6 bases, with 11 bases between them. The CDR3 consists of 13 residues. The CDR3 spells CASSILGGSEAFF. The CDR3 DNA sequence: TGTGCCAGTAGTATCCTCGGAGGGTCTGAAGCTTTCTTT.

The table lists this clonotype with a few counts. The V call is TRBV15, the J call TRBJ1-2; TRBD1 matches at 9 bases. J gave up 7 bases and V 1 base, and 13 bases lay outside the gene matches. The germline V gene has CDR1 LNHNV and CDR2 YYDKDF (reference sequence). This CDR3 is 17 amino acids long. CDR3 nucleotide sequence: TGTGCCACCAGCAGAGCGGGACAGGGTTTGGGGCAGTCTGGCTACACCTTC. This translates into CATSRAGQGLGQSGYTF.

The chain joins TRBV7-3 to TRBJ2-1; D unclear. The CDR3 covers 13 residues. The ends were cut back, 7 bases at V and 10 bases at J, with 17 bases in the middle. From germline, CDR1 is SGHTA and CDR2 FQGTGA. CDR3 loop: CASTPSPGGEQFF. The CDR3 DNA is TGTGCCAGCACACCTTCCCCGGGCGGCGAGCAGTTCTTC.

The J gene is TRBJ1-2, the V gene TRBV28; D is unclear. This CDR3 contains 14 residues. In germline, CDR1 is MDHEN, CDR2 SYDVKM. V was shortened by 3 bases and J by 1 base, with 9 bases between the two germline ends. The CDR3 DNA reads as TGTGCCAGCAGTTTCGGGGTGATTAACTATGGCTACACCTTC. The encoded protein is CASSFGVINYGYTF.